A selection of T cell receptor beta chains follows, all from one sample in a study of blood T cell repertoires in COVID-19. Sequenced by immunoSEQ multiplex PCR; TCRdb stores in-frame clones only, minus some. The sample includes some 97,000 clones, over 85% of them seen just once. Sequenced sample: peripheral blood. These receptors were obtained from a man between 65 and 85 years old with acute or convalescent COVID-19. The conserved cysteine and the conserved F or W are not part of the CDR3 here. Fields, in order: CDR3 protein, clone size, V gene, D gene, J gene. A D gene is named only where the DNA matches it firmly. A row's size may be missing; if present it is once, few, many or a size class.

CDR3aa: ATWTGPGYGYT
abundance: .
v_gene: TRBV10-3
d_gene: TRBD1
j_gene: TRBJ1-2

CDR3aa: ASSSLRGENEKLF
abundance: .
v_gene: TRBV7-2
d_gene: TRBD1
j_gene: TRBJ1-4

CDR3aa: ASSLENGTDTEAF
abundance: .
v_gene: TRBV13
d_gene: TRBD1
j_gene: TRBJ1-1

CDR3aa: ASSPGQGYGYT
abundance: .
v_gene: TRBV12-3/TRBV12-4
d_gene: TRBD1
j_gene: TRBJ1-2

CDR3aa: ASSYGTGGAETQY
abundance: .
v_gene: TRBV6-2/TRBV6-3
d_gene: TRBD1
j_gene: TRBJ2-5

CDR3aa: ASSQRNRVPNSPLH
abundance: .
v_gene: TRBV11-2
d_gene: .
j_gene: TRBJ1-6

CDR3aa: ASRRIQGLYEQY
abundance: .
v_gene: TRBV27
d_gene: .
j_gene: TRBJ2-7

CDR3aa: ASSVQAGADTQY
abundance: .
v_gene: TRBV25-1
d_gene: TRBD2
j_gene: TRBJ2-3

CDR3aa: ASSSGTSGRARYEQY
abundance: once
v_gene: TRBV28
d_gene: TRBD2
j_gene: TRBJ2-7

CDR3aa: ASSAGQGTDTQY
abundance: .
v_gene: TRBV5-1
d_gene: TRBD1
j_gene: TRBJ2-3

CDR3aa: ASSQAQTGGGEKLF
abundance: .
v_gene: TRBV4-3
d_gene: TRBD1
j_gene: TRBJ1-4

CDR3aa: ASSYSGTGGYGYT
abundance: .
v_gene: TRBV6-2/TRBV6-3
d_gene: TRBD1
j_gene: TRBJ1-2

CDR3aa: ASSSPTGSTDTQY
abundance: .
v_gene: TRBV5-1
d_gene: .
j_gene: TRBJ2-3

CDR3aa: SASPLGGPLEKLF
abundance: .
v_gene: TRBV20-1
d_gene: .
j_gene: TRBJ1-4

CDR3aa: ASSSGTTGGKKLF
abundance: .
v_gene: TRBV6-5
d_gene: TRBD1
j_gene: TRBJ1-4

CDR3aa: ASSLGGSGREEQF
abundance: .
v_gene: TRBV11-2
d_gene: TRBD2
j_gene: TRBJ2-1

CDR3aa: ASSLVNVGGETQY
abundance: few
v_gene: TRBV7-6
d_gene: .
j_gene: TRBJ2-5

CDR3aa: ASRGDRVWMNSPLH
abundance: .
v_gene: TRBV28
d_gene: TRBD1
j_gene: TRBJ1-6

CDR3aa: ASSPGQGAFYEQY
abundance: .
v_gene: TRBV4-1
d_gene: TRBD1
j_gene: TRBJ2-7

CDR3aa: ASRRTGGVRGQPQH
abundance: .
v_gene: TRBV2
d_gene: TRBD1
j_gene: TRBJ1-5

CDR3aa: AWSWRAEAF
abundance: .
v_gene: TRBV30
d_gene: .
j_gene: TRBJ1-1

CDR3aa: ASSLAGGGETQY
abundance: .
v_gene: TRBV7-2
d_gene: .
j_gene: TRBJ2-5

CDR3aa: ASRRGLGSVDTQY
abundance: .
v_gene: TRBV19
d_gene: .
j_gene: TRBJ2-3

CDR3aa: ASSRGDSINQPQH
abundance: .
v_gene: TRBV18
d_gene: TRBD1
j_gene: TRBJ1-5

CDR3aa: ASGTGTGDEKLF
abundance: .
v_gene: TRBV12-5
d_gene: TRBD1
j_gene: TRBJ1-4

CDR3aa: ASSSQGTGTYEQY
abundance: .
v_gene: TRBV7-2
d_gene: TRBD1
j_gene: TRBJ2-7

CDR3aa: ASSDRSASYEQY
abundance: .
v_gene: TRBV19
d_gene: .
j_gene: TRBJ2-7

CDR3aa: ASTQRTGVFEQF
abundance: .
v_gene: TRBV28
d_gene: TRBD1
j_gene: TRBJ2-1

CDR3aa: ASSYTQFPQGSEQY
abundance: .
v_gene: TRBV6-5
d_gene: TRBD1
j_gene: TRBJ2-7

CDR3aa: SASFTDTQY
abundance: .
v_gene: TRBV29-1
d_gene: .
j_gene: TRBJ2-3

CDR3aa: ARSSTAEPYNSPLH
abundance: .
v_gene: TRBV5-3
d_gene: .
j_gene: TRBJ1-6

CDR3aa: ASSLAGENTIY
abundance: .
v_gene: TRBV5-1
d_gene: .
j_gene: TRBJ1-3

CDR3aa: ATSRGDRVGANVLT
abundance: .
v_gene: TRBV15
d_gene: TRBD1
j_gene: TRBJ2-6

CDR3aa: ASSLQGKGYT
abundance: .
v_gene: TRBV12-3/TRBV12-4
d_gene: TRBD1
j_gene: TRBJ1-2

CDR3aa: ASSERQSQPQH
abundance: .
v_gene: TRBV6-1
d_gene: .
j_gene: TRBJ1-5

CDR3aa: ASSLLAGGMNEQF
abundance: once
v_gene: TRBV7-2
d_gene: TRBD2
j_gene: TRBJ2-1

CDR3aa: ASTLGQVYGYT
abundance: .
v_gene: TRBV28
d_gene: TRBD1
j_gene: TRBJ1-2

CDR3aa: ASSSGQGLAEAF
abundance: once
v_gene: TRBV5-1
d_gene: TRBD1
j_gene: TRBJ1-1

CDR3aa: ASRLGTGDGYT
abundance: .
v_gene: TRBV6-6
d_gene: TRBD1
j_gene: TRBJ1-2

CDR3aa: ASSLDSGRATYEQY
abundance: .
v_gene: TRBV7-6
d_gene: TRBD2
j_gene: TRBJ2-7

CDR3aa: ASGLAPAGINNEQF
abundance: once
v_gene: TRBV12-5
d_gene: TRBD2
j_gene: TRBJ2-1

CDR3aa: ASSFPSSSGNTIY
abundance: .
v_gene: TRBV13
d_gene: .
j_gene: TRBJ1-3

CDR3aa: ASSPGTGTNTGELF
abundance: few
v_gene: TRBV5-1
d_gene: TRBD1
j_gene: TRBJ2-2

CDR3aa: ASSGPTGTSGLSYNEQF
abundance: .
v_gene: TRBV6-2/TRBV6-3
d_gene: TRBD2
j_gene: TRBJ2-1

CDR3aa: ASSVGGEQF
abundance: .
v_gene: TRBV9
d_gene: .
j_gene: TRBJ2-1

CDR3aa: ASSQSGTSGYNEQF
abundance: .
v_gene: TRBV4-2
d_gene: TRBD2
j_gene: TRBJ2-1

CDR3aa: ASNQPGTGAKKLF
abundance: .
v_gene: TRBV19
d_gene: TRBD1
j_gene: TRBJ1-4

CDR3aa: ASSHHWQETQY
abundance: .
v_gene: TRBV11-2
d_gene: .
j_gene: TRBJ2-5

CDR3aa: ASTRFLHSPLH
abundance: many
v_gene: TRBV6-6
d_gene: .
j_gene: TRBJ1-6

CDR3aa: ASSNTGDRSPLH
abundance: .
v_gene: TRBV21-1
d_gene: .
j_gene: TRBJ1-6

CDR3aa: ASSEDRTFGEQF
abundance: .
v_gene: TRBV11-3
d_gene: TRBD1
j_gene: TRBJ2-1